Listed here is a single T cell receptor beta chain. The entry originates in a study of blood T cell repertoires in COVID-19. Study information: Samples representing acute and convalescent COVID-19 were sourced from the United States, Italy and Spain.

Germline V gives CDR1 SGHVS, CDR2 FQNEAQ. V was clipped by 0 bases and J by 5 bases; unmatched bases: 5. The CDR3 contains 15 residues. Method: immunoSEQ multiplex PCR; TCRdb's copy keeps in-frame clones and lacks some. The data show fewer than 250,000 clones, around 89% seen once. The material sequenced was peripheral blood. The chain joins TRBV7-8 to TRBJ1-1, with 8 bases that match TRBD1. The sequence was collected from a human donor in a cohort sampled during active COVID-19. CDR3 nucleotides: TGTGCCAGCAGCTTAGCCCGCGACAGGGGTACTGAAGCTTTCTTT. This codes for CASSLARDRGTEAFF.